These 18 T cell receptor beta chains were all obtained from the same sample, sequenced in a study of siplizumab effects on memory and regulatory T cells. Produced via immunoSEQ multiplex PCR; TCRdb's table is partial and in-frame only. The repertoire holds 100,000 or so clones, about 90% seen once, with 0.14% to 0.15% in the top ten. The sample comprised CD4+ T cells sorted from blood. These receptors all stem from a human donor in good health.

The chain combines TRBV11-3 with TRBJ1-3, with D unresolved. V was clipped by 1 base and J by 0 bases, with 10 bases between them. This CDR3 contains 16 residues. Germline assignment: CDR1 SGHNT and CDR2 YENEEA. The CDR3 here is CASSLGGSSSGNTIYF. The CDR3 bases are TGTGCCAGCAGCTTAGGGGGAAGCAGCTCTGGAAACACCATATATTTT. Supplemented by reference TRBV11-3 and TRBJ1-3, the full variable domain reads EAGVVQSPRYKIIEKKQPVAFWCNPISGHNTLYWYLQNLGQGPELLIRYENEEAVDDSQLPKDRFSAERLKGVDSTLKIQPAELGDSAVYLCASSLGGSSSGNTIYFGEGSWLTVV.

V is TRBV7-6 and J is TRBJ1-5; 7 nucleotides match TRBD1. Trimming took 5 bases from V and 6 from J; bases not matched to a gene: 10. Germline lookup yields CDR1 SGHVS and CDR2 FNYEAQ. CDR3 length equals 15 residues. CDR3 amino acids: CASSQGQSGVQPQHF. CDR3 sequence (DNA): TGTGCCAGCAGCCAGGGACAGTCTGGAGTTCAGCCCCAGCATTTT.

This chain uses TRBV9 with TRBJ2-1, with D maybe TRBD2 (6 bases). Germline CDR1 SGDLS, CDR2 YYNGEE. The CDR3 totals 15 residues. The V gene lost 2 bases and the J gene lost 4 bases, with 13 bases spanning the gap. In DNA, the CDR3 is TGTGCCAGCAGCGTCGGAGCGGGCTTATACAATGAGCAGTTCTTC. Its protein is CASSVGAGLYNEQFF.

The V gene is TRBV7-2, the J gene TRBJ2-1; 11 nucleotides match TRBD2. CDR1 and CDR2 from the germline V gene are SGHTA and FQGNSA. CDR3 size: 15 residues. V shed 0 bases and J 8 bases; nucleotides not matched to a gene: 3. The DNA for the CDR3 is TGTGCCAGCAGCTTAGCTAGCGGGGGGGGTCATGAGCAGTTCTTC. This translates into CASSLASGGGHEQFF.

The chain has TRBV6-6 and TRBJ1-2; D gene uncertain. From germline, CDR1 is MNHNY and CDR2 SVGAGI (reference sequence). The CDR3 is 14 amino acids. V lost 0 bases and J 3 bases, leaving 8 bases between the germline ends. For the CDR3, the DNA is TGTGCCAGCAGTTACTCGCGGGCCTACTATGGCTACACCTTC. Its protein is CASSYSRAYYGYTF.

V gene TRBV7-3 combines with J gene TRBJ1-1, with D tentatively TRBD1 (5 bases). The CDR3 has 13 amino acids. Trimming shortened V by 1 base and J by 7 bases, and 10 bases separated the two germline ends. In germline, CDR1 is SGHTA, CDR2 FQGTGA. The DNA of the CDR3 is TGTGCCAGCAGCTTAATTCAGGGTAGTGAAGCTTTCTTT. Translation: CASSLIQGSEAFF.

The V gene is TRBV18, the J gene TRBJ2-3, with 9 bases fitting TRBD1. The CDR3 spans 16 residues. After removal of 3 bases from V and 1 base from J, the junction contained 5 bases not matched to a gene. Germline V lookup: CDR1 KGHSH, CDR2 LQKENI. CDR3 protein: CASSPLRTGGTDTQYF. The DNA for the CDR3 is TGTGCCAGCTCACCCCTGAGGACAGGGGGCACAGATACGCAGTATTTT.

The chain links TRBV5-4 to TRBJ2-3, with 14 bases that match TRBD2. The CDR3 is made up of 17 amino acids. The ends lost 4 bases at V and 0 bases at J; junction bases unmatched: 4. CDR1 is SGHNT, CDR2 YYREEE, per germline (reference sequence). CDR3 bases: TGTGCCAGCAGCCCGGGACTAGCGGGGGCTAGCACAGATACGCAGTATTTT. It specifies CASSPGLAGASTDTQYF.

This chain connects TRBV4-3 to TRBJ2-7, with TRBD2 identical over 13 bases. CDR3 length: 16 amino acids. From germline, CDR1 is LGHNA and CDR2 YSLEER. Trimming took 1 base from V and 4 from J; bases not matched to a gene: 4. CDR3 sequence: CASSQALAGGPYEQYF. For the CDR3, the DNA is TGCGCCAGCAGCCAAGCACTAGCGGGGGGGCCTTACGAGCAGTACTTC.

The rearrangement links TRBV10-3 to TRBJ1-2; 7 positions match TRBD1. The CDR3 runs 14 residues. Unmatched junction bases numbered 11, after V lost 8 bases and J lost 5 bases. In germline, CDR1 is ENHRY, CDR2 SYGVKD. CDR3 residues: CAIRSSTGPYGYTF. The DNA for the CDR3 is TGTGCCATCCGCTCCTCGACAGGGCCATATGGCTACACCTTC.

The V call is TRBV10-1, the J call TRBJ1-2; D gene unclear. Germline-derived CDR1 and CDR2 are WNHNN and SYGVQD (reference sequence). This CDR3 region has 13 residues. Trimming shortened V by 0 bases and J by 4 bases, and 6 bases separated the two germline ends. Written as DNA, the CDR3 is TGCGCCAGCAGTGAGTCGACACGCTATGGCTACACCTTC. Its translation: CASSESTRYGYTF.

The chain couples TRBV10-1 to TRBJ2-2, with TRBD1 matching over 7 bases. The CDR3 spans 15 residues. Germline assignment: CDR1 WNHNN and CDR2 SYGVQD (reference sequence). With 4 bases clipped from V and 4 bases from J, the junction kept 6 bases outside the gene matches. CDR3 sequence: CASSAGTDATGELFF. The CDR3 DNA sequence: TGCGCCAGCAGTGCAGGGACAGACGCCACCGGGGAGCTGTTTTTT.

The rearrangement joins TRBV19 to TRBJ1-5; D call uncertain. Trimming stripped 4 bases from V and 10 bases from J, with 14 bases between. Germline V gene data show CDR1 as LNHDA and CDR2 as SQIVND (reference sequence). The CDR3 has 13 residues. The CDR3 reads CASSTASWKPQHF. CDR3 DNA: TGTGCCAGTAGTACCGCGTCTTGGAAACCCCAGCATTTT. Together with reference TRBV19 and TRBJ1-5, the CDR3 gives the full variable domain: DGGITQSPKYLFRKEGQNVTLSCEQNLNHDAMYWYRQDPGQGLRLIYYSQIVNDFQKGDIAEGYSVSREKKESFPLTVTSAQKNPTAFYLCASSTASWKPQHFGDGTRLSIL.

This chain's CDR3 is CASSAGGLNTEAFF. The CDR3, as DNA: TGTGCCAGCAGCGCAGGGGGATTGAACACTGAAGCTTTCTTT. The V and J genes are TRBV9 and TRBJ1-1, with 7 bases that match TRBD1. Germline trimming cut 3 bases from V and 0 bases from J; bases unmatched to any gene: 2. Germline V lookup: CDR1 SGDLS, CDR2 YYNGEE. The CDR3 length is 14 residues.

The gene calls are TRBV11-2 and TRBJ1-6, with D unclear. Germline CDR1 and CDR2: SGHAT and FQNNGV. The CDR3 has 17 residues. V was shortened by 1 base and J by 0 bases, with 10 bases between the two germline ends. CDR3 bases: TGTGCCAGCAGCTTAGGAGTGGGAAGCTCCTATAATTCACCCCTCCACTTT. This gives the protein CASSLGVGSSYNSPLHF. Using reference TRBV11-2 and TRBJ1-6 for the parts outside the CDR3, the full variable domain is EAGVAQSPRYKIIEKRQSVAFWCNPISGHATLYWYQQILGQGPKLLIQFQNNGVVDDSQLPKDRFSAERLKGVDSTLKIQPAKLEDSAVYLCASSLGVGSSYNSPLHFGNGTRLTVT.

The V call is TRBV10-3, the J call TRBJ1-3; D might be TRBD1 (5 bases). Germline CDR1 is ENHRY and CDR2 is SYGVKD. The length of the CDR3 is 16 residues. V lost 9 bases and J lost 0, with 18 bases in between. In DNA form, the CDR3 reads TGTGCCATTCGACGAGAGGGGCGCACCTCTGGAAACACCATATATTTT. This sequence encodes CAIRREGRTSGNTIYF.

V usage is TRBV27 and J usage is TRBJ1-5, with D possibly TRBD1 on 5 matching bases. The CDR3 covers 15 residues. Per the germline V gene, CDR1 is MNHEY and CDR2 is SMNVEV (reference sequence). V was pared by 7 bases and J by 1 base, with 14 bases between. CDR3 sequence (DNA): TGTGCCAGCAAGTTTACCGGGGGGAGCAATCAGCCCCAGCATTTT. Translating it yields CASKFTGGSNQPQHF.

The chain employs TRBV7-2 and TRBJ2-1; D is possibly TRBD1 (6 bases). V lost 0 bases and J lost 4, with 10 bases in between. The germline V gene encodes CDR1 SGHTA and CDR2 FQGNSA. The CDR3 runs to 15 residues. The CDR3 nucleotides read TGTGCCAGCAGCTTAGCCCGCGGACAGTACAATGAGCAGTTCTTC. It is translated as CASSLARGQYNEQFF. Full variable domain (rest looked up from reference TRBV7-2 and TRBJ2-1): GAGVSQSPSNKVTEKGKDVELRCDPISGHTALYWYRQSLGQGLEFLIYFQGNSAPDKSGLPSDRFSAERTGGSVSTLTIQRTQQEDSAVYLCASSLARGQYNEQFFGPGTRLTVL.